This T cell receptor (beta chain) was recovered during a study of T cells in Graves' hyperthyroidism and ophthalmopathy. This clonotype was seen repeatedly, ten times or more. Trimming took 3 bases from V and 2 from J; bases not matched to a gene: 3. The CDR3 runs to 14 residues. The germline V gene encodes CDR1 DFQATT and CDR2 SNEGSKA (reference sequence). Each patient was aged 18 to 65 and had newly diagnosed hyperthyroidism of under 2 months' duration. The source material, RNA transcripts, was used to amplify TCR beta CDR3 regions. The study used the HTBI primer set for a first-round RT-PCR of the TCR CDR3. TCRdb passed the multiplex PCR reads through MiXCR, listing each CDR3 protein once. The data contain roughly 700,000 distinct CDR3 sequences, approximately 15% of them singletons.

This clonotype was sampled from a woman under 30 with Graves' hyperthyroidism. Specimen: blood. This sequence joins TRBV20-1 and TRBJ2-5; 10 bases map to TRBD2. CDR3: CSARSSGRQETQYF. The DNA for the CDR3 is TGCAGTGCTAGGTCTAGCGGGAGACAAGAGACCCAGTACTTC.